The TCR beta chain described here comes from a study of T cells in localized non-small cell lung cancer. TCRdb's table, derived via immunoSEQ multiplex PCR, lists solely in-frame clones and lacks some. The sample contains fewer than 3,000 clones, 22% of which appear only once. Findings and limits, study-wide: Because researchers sequenced only one region of the tumor, heterogeneity is still possible. When the top 100 tumor clones were examined, a median roughly 62 of them also appeared in the adjacent lung, which was paired and uninvolved. The study found T cell clonality highest in uninvolved adjacent lung, above tumor. Greater blood T cell density accompanied longer overall survival.

The CDR3 contains 15 residues. This clone has just a few counts. Its matching antigen is unknown. The chain employs TRBV7-5 and TRBJ2-7. TRBV7-5 is noted as a pseudogene. This sequence was found in a woman between 40 and 69 years old with stage I lung adenocarcinoma. Specimen: lung tumor tissue, collected before any cancer treatment. The CDR3 spells CASSLSGASAYEQYF. For the CDR3, the DNA is TGTGCCAGCAGCTTATCCGGGGCGAGCGCCTACGAGCAGTACTTC.